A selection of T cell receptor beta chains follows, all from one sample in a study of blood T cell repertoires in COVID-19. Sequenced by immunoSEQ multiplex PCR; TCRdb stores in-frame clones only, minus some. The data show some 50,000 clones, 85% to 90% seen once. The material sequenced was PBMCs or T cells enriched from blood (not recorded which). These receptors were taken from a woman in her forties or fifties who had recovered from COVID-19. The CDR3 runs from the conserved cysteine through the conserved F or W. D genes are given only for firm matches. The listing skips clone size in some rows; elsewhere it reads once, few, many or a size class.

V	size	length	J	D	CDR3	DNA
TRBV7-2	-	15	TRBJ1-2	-	CASSLDGTYQPGYTF	TGTGCCAGCAGCTTAGATGGGACATACCAACCTGGCTACACCTTC
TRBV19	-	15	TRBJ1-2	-	CASSPRQGSSYGYTF	TGTGCCAGTAGTCCGCGGCAGGGTAGTTCCTATGGCTACACCTTC
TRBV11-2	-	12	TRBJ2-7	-	CASSPGNYEQYF	TGTGCCAGCAGCCCAGGAAACTACGAGCAGTACTTC
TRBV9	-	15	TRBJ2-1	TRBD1	CASSRLSDPGQVKFF	TGTGCCAGCAGCCGCCTCTCCGACCCGGGACAGGTGAAGTTCTTC
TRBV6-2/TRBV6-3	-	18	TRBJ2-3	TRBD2	CASTPDWARGNPTDTQYF	TGTGCCAGCACCCCGGATTGGGCGCGGGGGAATCCCACAGATACGCAGTATTTT
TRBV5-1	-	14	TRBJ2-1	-	CASSLSGTYNEQFF	TGCGCCAGCAGCTTAAGCGGTACCTACAATGAGCAGTTCTTC
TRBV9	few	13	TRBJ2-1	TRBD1	CASSSDRGDEQFF	TGTGCCAGCAGCTCCGACAGGGGCGATGAGCAGTTCTTC
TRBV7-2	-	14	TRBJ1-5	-	CASSLRLAEGPQHF	TGTGCCAGCAGCTTAAGGCTGGCGGAGGGGCCTCAGCATTTT
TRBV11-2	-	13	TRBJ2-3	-	CASSGSGFATQYF	TGTGCCAGCAGCGGGAGCGGTTTTGCCACGCAGTATTTT
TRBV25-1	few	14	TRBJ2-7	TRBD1	CASSETGISYEQYF	TGTGCCAGCAGTGAGACAGGGATTTCCTACGAGCAGTACTTC
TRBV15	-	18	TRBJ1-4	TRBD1	CATSRDSGTGGPNEKLFF	TGTGCCACCAGCAGAGATTCTGGGACAGGGGGCCCAAATGAAAAACTGTTTTTT
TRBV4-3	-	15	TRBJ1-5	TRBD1	CASSQTGFSNQPQHF	TGCGCCAGCAGTCAGACAGGGTTCAGCAATCAGCCCCAGCATTTT
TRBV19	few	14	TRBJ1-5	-	CASSIEVEDQPQHF	TGTGCCAGTAGTATAGAGGTGGAGGATCAGCCCCAGCATTTT
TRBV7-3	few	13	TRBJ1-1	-	CASSTGMGTEAFF	TGTGCCAGCAGCACAGGGATGGGCACTGAAGCTTTCTTT
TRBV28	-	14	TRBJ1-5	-	CASSFLRSNQPQHF	TGTGCCAGCAGTTTTTTGCGTAGCAATCAGCCCCAGCATTTT
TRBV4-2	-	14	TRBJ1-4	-	CASSQWGWSGKLFF	TGTGCCAGCAGCCAATGGGGCTGGTCGGGAAAACTGTTTTTT
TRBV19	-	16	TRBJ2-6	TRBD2	CASTPLSGGGANVLTF	TGTGCCAGTACCCCCCTTTCGGGAGGTGGGGCCAACGTCCTGACTTTC
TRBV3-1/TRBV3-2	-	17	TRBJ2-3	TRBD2	CASSHHIGLAGTDTQYF	TGTGCCAGCAGCCACCACATAGGGCTAGCGGGCACAGATACGCAGTATTTT
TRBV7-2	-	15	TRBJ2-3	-	CASSLGLRVTDTQYF	TGTGCCAGCAGCTTAGGGTTACGGGTTACAGATACGCAGTATTTT
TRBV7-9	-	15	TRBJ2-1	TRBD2	CASSATSGSYNEQFF	TGTGCCAGCAGCGCCACTAGCGGGAGCTACAATGAGCAGTTCTTC
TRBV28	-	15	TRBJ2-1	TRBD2	CASSSSGRGYNEQFF	TGTGCCAGCAGCTCTAGCGGGAGGGGCTACAATGAGCAGTTCTTC
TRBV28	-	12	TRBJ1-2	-	CASSLGSYGYTF	TGTGCCAGCAGTTTAGGCAGCTATGGCTACACCTTC
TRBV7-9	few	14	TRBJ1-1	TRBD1	CASSSGQGTSEAFF	TGTGCCAGCAGCTCGGGACAGGGCACCTCTGAAGCTTTCTTT
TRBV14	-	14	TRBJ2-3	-	CASSLLTQGDTQYF	TGTGCCAGCAGTCTACTCACCCAGGGGGATACGCAGTATTTT
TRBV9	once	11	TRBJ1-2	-	CASSGQNGYTF	TGTGCCAGCAGCGGACAGAATGGCTACACCTTC
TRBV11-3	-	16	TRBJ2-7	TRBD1	CASSLGTGGLLDEQYF	TGTGCCAGCAGCCTTGGGACAGGGGGCTTATTGGACGAGCAGTACTTC
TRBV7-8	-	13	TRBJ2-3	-	CASSRIITDTQYF	TGTGCCAGCAGCCGAATCATCACAGATACGCAGTATTTT
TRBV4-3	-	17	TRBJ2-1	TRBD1	CASSLIFRTGGNNEQFF	TGCGCCAGCAGCCTCATCTTTCGGACAGGGGGTAACAATGAGCAGTTCTTC
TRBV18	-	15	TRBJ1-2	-	CASSPGQGVDYGYTF	TGTGCCAGCTCACCCGGACAAGGGGTAGACTATGGCTACACCTTC
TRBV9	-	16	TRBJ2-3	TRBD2	CASSGLLAATTDTQYF	TGTGCCAGCAGCGGACTTCTAGCGGCAACCACAGATACGCAGTATTTT
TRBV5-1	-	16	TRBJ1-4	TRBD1	CASSLTTGTGYEKLFF	TGCGCCAGCAGCTTGACCACCGGGACAGGGTACGAAAAACTGTTTTTT
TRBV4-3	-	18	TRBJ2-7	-	CASSQDRYFRGISYEQYF	TGCGCCAGCAGCCAAGATCGCTATTTCAGGGGAATCTCCTACGAGCAGTACTTC
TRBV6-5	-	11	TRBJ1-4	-	CASRENEKLFF	TGTGCCAGCAGGGAGAATGAAAAACTGTTTTTT
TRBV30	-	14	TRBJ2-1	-	CAWTRDISWDEQFF	TGTGCCTGGACCCGAGACATCTCGTGGGATGAGCAGTTCTTC
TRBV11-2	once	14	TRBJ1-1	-	CASRLHRLNTEAFF	TGTGCCAGCAGACTCCACAGGTTGAACACTGAAGCTTTCTTT
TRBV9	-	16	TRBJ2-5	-	CASSVRAGLQLETQYF	TGTGCCAGCAGCGTAAGGGCGGGCCTCCAATTGGAGACCCAGTACTTC
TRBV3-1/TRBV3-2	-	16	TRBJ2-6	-	CASSQAMTAGANVLTF	TGTGCCAGCAGCCAAGCGATGACAGCTGGGGCCAACGTCCTGACTTTC
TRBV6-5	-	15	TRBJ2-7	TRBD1	CASSFSAGTAYEQYF	TGTGCCAGCAGTTTCTCCGCCGGGACAGCCTACGAGCAGTACTTC
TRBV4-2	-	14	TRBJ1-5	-	CASGPGYSNQPQHF	TGTGCCAGCGGTCCGGGTTATAGCAATCAGCCCCAGCATTTT